This T cell receptor (beta chain) was documented in a study of regulatory T cells in long-lasting Graves disease. Study at large: By definition, persistent Graves' disease involved antithyroid drugs for over 5 years alongside positive TSH receptor antibodies.

Libraries of TCR beta came from iRepertoire HTBI primers plus Arm-PCR of CDR3 regions. MiXCR was run by TCRdb on the multiplex PCR reads, yielding one entry per CDR3 protein. The sample yields about half a million distinct CDR3 sequences, approximately 23% seen once. Time point defined: persistent/refractory GD, antithyroid drugs over 5 years with positive TRAb. Scientists built the TCR library using RNA that was extracted from PBMCs. In Xi'an, China, an endocrinology department was the source of patients. This clonotype has more than one count but fewer than ten. V lost 4 bases and J 3 bases, leaving 8 bases between the germline ends. CDR1 SGHDT and CDR2 YYEEEE come from the germline V gene. The CDR3 length is 12 residues.

The TCR comes from a female donor with Graves disease. J is TRBJ2-7 and V is TRBV5-6; D is undetermined. Sequencing used peripheral blood mononuclear cells (PBMCs), obtained when the disease was refractory, from a patient treated with antithyroid drugs. CDR3: CASSQRLYEQYF. Here the CDR3 DNA reads TGTGCCAGCAGCCAACGACTCTACGAGCAGTACTTC.